These 22 T cell receptor beta chains originate from one sample sequenced in a study of cytomegalovirus exposure and HLA in healthy donors. Researchers ran the PCR with 60 Vbeta and 13 Jbeta primers. Libraries were prepared by immunoSEQ multiplex PCR; TCRdb keeps only in-frame clonotypes and omits some of them. The listing contains 200,000 or so clones. Input material: PBMCs. Every receptor here comes from a boy aged 5-17 years in good health and CMV-seronegative.

V usage is TRBV5-6 and J usage is TRBJ2-1; 7 nucleotides match TRBD2. The junction had 7 bases not matched to a gene; V was cut back by 2 bases and J by 5 bases. The CDR3 length is 15 residues. Germline CDR1 SGHDT, CDR2 YYEEEE. This CDR3 is CASSFVWRGNNEQFF. The CDR3 DNA sequence: TGTGCCAGCAGCTTTGTTTGGCGGGGGAACAATGAGCAGTTCTTC.

The rearrangement links TRBV25-1 to TRBJ1-1; maybe TRBD1 (5 bases). CDR1 MGHDK and CDR2 SYGVNS come from the germline V gene. Trimming removed 10 bases from V and 0 bases from J, with 15 bases in between. The CDR3 length is 14 residues. For the CDR3, the DNA is TGTGCCACCGAACCCCGGGGGATGAACACTGAAGCTTTCTTT. Translated, it gives CATEPRGMNTEAFF.

CDR3 residues: CASRSYGEGYGYTF. The CDR3 nucleotides are TGTGCCAGCAGATCATACGGGGAAGGATATGGCTACACCTTC. The chain recombines TRBV6-1 with TRBJ1-2; D is uncertain. Germline assignment: CDR1 MNHNS and CDR2 SASEGT. The germline V and J ends were trimmed by 6 bases and 5 bases, with 16 bases remaining between them. CDR3 length: 14 amino acids.

The J gene is TRBJ2-7, the V gene TRBV7-9; weak D call: TRBD2 (5 bases). Trimming cost V 4 bases and J 6 bases, with 10 bases left between them. The CDR3 is made up of 12 amino acids. The germline gives CDR1 SEHNR, CDR2 FQNEAQ (reference sequence). CDR3 sequence reads: CASSYGVLEQYF. The CDR3 DNA follows: TGTGCCAGCAGCTACGGGGTTCTCGAGCAGTACTTC.

The V call is TRBV9, the J call TRBJ2-2, with D hard to call. The germline CDR1 and CDR2 sequences are SGDLS and YYNGEE. V shed 0 bases and J shed 6 bases, with 6 bases lying between them. This CDR3 region has 13 residues. As DNA, the CDR3 is TGTGCCAGCAGCGTAGTGGTAGCCGGGGAGCTGTTTTTT. Residues: CASSVVVAGELFF.

The chain uses TRBV6-4 and TRBJ2-1; 7 nucleotides align to TRBD2. The CDR3 contains 17 residues. Germline trimming cut 6 bases from V and 6 bases from J; bases unmatched to any gene: 17. Germline CDR1 MRHNA, CDR2 SNTAGT. CDR3 protein: CASSPQPPAGRSNEQFF. The DNA for the CDR3 is TGTGCCAGCAGCCCTCAGCCCCCAGCGGGGCGATCCAATGAGCAGTTCTTC.

The gene calls are TRBV4-1 and TRBJ2-7; 9 bases line up with TRBD1. The CDR3 consists of 14 residues. V gave up 0 bases and J gave up 6 bases; unmatched junction bases: 3. CDR1 and CDR2 (germline): MGHRA, YSYEKL. In DNA, the CDR3 is TGCGCCAGCAGCCAAGATGGGACAGGGAGCGAGCAGTACTTC. This translates into CASSQDGTGSEQYF.

This chain links TRBV4-2 with TRBJ2-2, with 14 bases that match TRBD2. CDR1 and CDR2 from the germline V gene are LGHNA and YNFKEQ. J gave up 2 bases and V 4 bases, and 18 bases lay outside the gene matches. The CDR3 runs 22 residues. In nucleotides, the CDR3 is TGTGCCAGCAGCCTGACAGGGACTGAATGGACTAGCGGGGGGACAAACACCGGGGAGCTGTTTTTT. This translates into CASSLTGTEWTSGGTNTGELFF.

The chain recombines TRBV5-6 with TRBJ2-2, with D possibly matching TRBD2 (6 bases). Germline CDR1 reads SGHDT; CDR2 reads YYEEEE. The CDR3 length is 15 residues. V lost 3 bases, J lost 3 bases, and 12 bases lay in between. CDR3 sequence: CASSSRGTYTGELFF. The CDR3 nucleotides are TGTGCCAGCAGCTCCCGGGGGACTTACACCGGGGAGCTGTTTTTT. The variable domain in full, with the rest retrieved from reference TRBV5-6 and TRBJ2-2, is DAGVTQSPTHLIKTRGQQVTLRCSPKSGHDTVSWYQQALGQGPQFIFQYYEEEERQRGNFPDRFSGHQFPNYSSELNVNALLLGDSALYLCASSSRGTYTGELFFGEGSRLTVL.

V gene TRBV5-5 combines with J gene TRBJ1-2; 7 bases fit TRBD1. With V trimmed by 2 bases and J by 2 bases, 6 bases remained unmatched. The CDR3 totals 15 residues. CDR1 SGHKS and CDR2 YYEKEE come from the germline V gene (reference sequence). The CDR3 coding sequence is TGTGCCAGCAGCTTCGGAACAGGGGTAAACTATGGCTACACCTTC. Amino acid sequence: CASSFGTGVNYGYTF.

CDR3 in DNA: TGTGCCAGCTCACCGAGAGGGTTCGGCACTGAAGCTTTCTTT. Its translation is CASSPRGFGTEAFF. The chain employs TRBV18 and TRBJ1-1; D gene ambiguous. Germline CDR1 reads KGHSH; CDR2 reads LQKENI. The CDR3 sequence is 14 residues long. Between the trimmed V and J ends, which lost 3 bases and 4 bases, there was a span of 12 bases.

Here the CDR3 reads CASSVDGTATYEQYF. CDR3 bases: TGTGCCAGCAGCGTAGATGGGACAGCCACCTACGAGCAGTACTTC. The chain links TRBV9 to TRBJ2-7; 7 bases fit TRBD1. V shed 0 bases, J shed 2 bases, and the junction held 5 bases outside the gene matches. CDR3 length: 15 amino acids. Germline CDR1 is SGDLS and CDR2 is YYNGEE. Full variable domain (rest looked up from reference TRBV9 and TRBJ2-7): DSGVTQTPKHLITATGQRVTLRCSPRSGDLSVYWYQQSLDQGLQFLIQYYNGEERAKGNILERFSAQQFPDLHSELNLSSLELGDSALYFCASSVDGTATYEQYFGPGTRLTVT.

The rearrangement links TRBV27 to TRBJ2-1; 16 bases are shared with TRBD2. Germline V gene lookup returns CDR1 MNHEY and CDR2 SMNVEV (reference sequence). The CDR3 sequence is 17 residues long. Trimming removed 5 bases from V and 6 bases from J; junction bases left unmatched: 7. CDR3 nucleotides: TGTGCCAGCAGTCGGCCGGGACTAGCGGGGGGGCTCAATGAGCAGTTCTTC. Encoded protein: CASSRPGLAGGLNEQFF.

V and J are TRBV7-9 and TRBJ2-7, with 9 bases aligning to TRBD1. V was pared by 5 bases and J by 6 bases, with 2 bases of the junction left unmatched. Germline lookup yields CDR1 SEHNR and CDR2 FQNEAQ (reference sequence). The CDR3 runs 12 residues. CDR3 nucleotides: TGTGCCAGCAGCGGGGACAGGGCCGAGCAGTACTTC. It translates to CASSGDRAEQYF. Looking up the rest from reference TRBV7-9 and TRBJ2-7 gives the full variable domain: DTGVSQNPRHKITKRGQNVTFRCDPISEHNRLYWYRQTLGQGPEFLTYFQNEAQLEKSRLLSDRFSAERPKGSFSTLEIQRTEQGDSAMYLCASSGDRAEQYFGPGTRLTVT.

The chain employs TRBV6-6 and TRBJ2-3, with D possibly being TRBD1 (5 bases). The CDR3 spans 13 residues. V was trimmed by 7 bases and J by 1 base, leaving 9 bases between them. Germline loops: CDR1 MNHNY, CDR2 SVGAGI (reference sequence). The CDR3 DNA reads as TGTGCCAGCAACAGGAAAGGCACAGATACGCAGTATTTT. Protein product: CASNRKGTDTQYF.

The genes are TRBV7-9 and TRBJ2-5; D might be TRBD1 (6 bases). This CDR3 has 15 residues. The germline V gene encodes CDR1 SEHNR and CDR2 FQNEAQ (reference sequence). The ends were cut back, 5 bases at V and 3 bases at J, with 16 bases in the middle. The CDR3 loop reads CASSSRGNLEETQYF. The CDR3 DNA reads TGTGCCAGCAGCAGTAGGGGGAATCTCGAAGAGACCCAGTACTTC.

The chain joins TRBV7-6 to TRBJ1-6, with D possibly matching TRBD1 (5 bases). The germline V gene has CDR1 SGHVS and CDR2 FNYEAQ. The V gene lost 2 bases and the J gene lost 0 bases, with 17 bases spanning the gap. The CDR3 is 19 residues long. The DNA of the CDR3 is TGTGCCAGCAGCTTATCTATATGGGGCAGTAGCTCCTATAATTCACCCCTCCACTTT. Its protein is CASSLSIWGSSSYNSPLHF.

This chain links TRBV30 with TRBJ1-6; 8 bases line up with TRBD1. There are 16 residues in the CDR3. Germline V lookup: CDR1 GTSNPN, CDR2 SVGIG (reference sequence). Trimming removed 6 bases from V and 5 bases from J; junction bases left unmatched: 12. Here the CDR3 reads CACPDSPGQDNSPLHF. CDR3 DNA: TGTGCCTGCCCGGATTCCCCGGGACAGGATAATTCACCCCTCCACTTT.

The chain combines TRBV7-9 with TRBJ2-7, with 10 bases aligning to TRBD1. This CDR3 comprises 17 residues. Trimming cost V 5 bases and J 5 bases; bases outside gene matches: 15. Per germline, CDR1 SEHNR and CDR2 FQNEAQ (reference sequence). CDR3 region: CASSPRTGGSLEHEQYF. CDR3 bases: TGTGCCAGCAGCCCCCGGACAGGGGGAAGTCTGGAGCACGAGCAGTACTTC.

The genes are TRBV9 and TRBJ2-3; tentatively, D is TRBD1 (5 bases). The germline V and J ends were trimmed by 2 bases and 5 bases, with 12 bases remaining between them. In germline, CDR1 is SGDLS, CDR2 YYNGEE. CDR3 size: 14 residues. For the CDR3, the DNA is TGTGCCAGCAGCGTTTCCCCCAGGGAAGATACGCAGTATTTT. Translated: CASSVSPREDTQYF.

This chain links TRBV18 with TRBJ1-5; D is uncertain. CDR3 length: 16 residues. Germline V gene sequence: CDR1 KGHSH, CDR2 LQKENI. V lost 6 bases to trimming and J lost 7 bases, with 22 bases between them. For the CDR3, the DNA is TGTGCCAGCTCTGAGCAGCTGCTGCCGGGTGGACAGCCCCAGCATTTT. As protein: CASSEQLLPGGQPQHF. Combining the CDR3 with reference TRBV18 and TRBJ1-5 gives the whole variable domain NAGVMQNPRHLVRRRGQEARLRCSPMKGHSHVYWYRQLPEEGLKFMVYLQKENIIDESGMPKERFSAEFPKEGPSILRIQQVVRGDSAAYFCASSEQLLPGGQPQHFGDGTRLSIL.

The chain is built from TRBV11-2 and TRBJ1-1; no firm D call. The V and J ends lost 1 base and 4 bases respectively, with 7 bases between them. Germline CDR1 and CDR2: SGHAT and FQNNGV. The CDR3 consists of 13 residues. As DNA, the CDR3 is TGTGCCAGCAGCTTAGTGTCGGGCACTGAAGCTTTCTTT. Translated: CASSLVSGTEAFF. Full variable domain (rest looked up from reference TRBV11-2 and TRBJ1-1): EAGVAQSPRYKIIEKRQSVAFWCNPISGHATLYWYQQILGQGPKLLIQFQNNGVVDDSQLPKDRFSAERLKGVDSTLKIQPAKLEDSAVYLCASSLVSGTEAFFGQGTRLTVV.